One and the same sample provided the 13 T cell receptor beta chains below, sequenced in a study of T cell responses to AZD1222 COVID-19 vaccine. Sequencing was performed with immunoSEQ multiplex PCR; in TCRdb, only in-frame clones are kept and a portion is missing. The table includes 200,000 to 300,000 clones, approximately 93% detected once. The specimen comprised peripheral blood, sampled on day 0 of AZD1222 vaccination. Receptors were obtained from an adult in good health.

The chain couples TRBV7-2 to TRBJ2-1; 10 bases agree with TRBD1. CDR1 and CDR2 (germline): SGHTA, FQGNSA. This CDR3 spans 16 amino acids. V trimming: 5 bases; J trimming: 3 bases; junction bases outside the gene matches: 7. CDR3 residues: CASSPLTGGIYNEQFF. The CDR3 nucleotides read TGTGCCAGCAGCCCTTTGACAGGGGGCATCTACAATGAGCAGTTCTTC.

The rearrangement uses TRBV15 and TRBJ2-7; 9 positions agree with TRBD1. Germline loops: CDR1 LNHNV, CDR2 YYDKDF (reference sequence). The CDR3 runs to 16 residues. V shed 0 bases, J shed 3 bases, and the junction held 6 bases outside the gene matches. CDR3 amino acids: CATSRDLPGQGYEQYF. As DNA, the CDR3 is TGTGCCACCAGCAGAGACCTCCCGGGACAGGGCTACGAGCAGTACTTC.

The chain carries TRBV5-4 and TRBJ2-7; tentatively, D is TRBD1 or TRBD2 (5 bases each). Trimming pared 6 bases from V and 2 bases from J, leaving 15 bases between. The V gene's germline CDR1 is SGHNT and CDR2 YYREEE (reference sequence). The length of the CDR3 is 14 residues. The CDR3 reads CASTRGTETYEQYF. The CDR3 nucleotides are TGTGCCAGCACACGAGGGACCGAGACCTACGAGCAGTACTTC.

V usage is TRBV11-2 and J usage is TRBJ2-1, with no clear D. Trimming took 1 base from V and 3 from J, leaving 7 bases between them. CDR3 length: 14 amino acids. The germline gives CDR1 SGHAT, CDR2 FQNNGV. CDR3 sequence reads: CASSLGPSYNEQFF. In nucleotides, the CDR3 is TGTGCCAGCAGCTTAGGGCCTAGCTACAATGAGCAGTTCTTC.

The rearrangement joins TRBV28 to TRBJ2-7, with 7 bases identical to TRBD2. The CDR3 spans 13 residues. V was pared by 10 bases and J by 2 bases, with 8 bases of the junction left unmatched. Germline values: CDR1 MDHEN, CDR2 SYDVKM. CDR3: CATGAGDPYEQYF. The CDR3 bases are TGTGCCACCGGGGCGGGGGATCCCTACGAGCAGTACTTC.

V gene TRBV28 combines with J gene TRBJ2-7; D is ambiguous. Germline values: CDR1 MDHEN, CDR2 SYDVKM. This CDR3 is 14 amino acids long. V was cut by 2 bases and J by 2 bases, with 10 bases left in between. The CDR3 DNA reads as TGTGCCAGCAGTTTAAACGGGTTCCCCTACGAGCAGTACTTC. This encodes CASSLNGFPYEQYF.

This clone was observed a single time. The chain combines TRBV25-1 with TRBJ2-1; the D gene is possibly TRBD1 (6 bases). Trimming removed 6 bases from V and 1 base from J, with 10 bases in between. The CDR3 sequence is 14 residues long. Germline V CDR1 and CDR2: MGHDK, SYGVNS. The CDR3 region has the DNA TGTGCCAGCAGACAGGGTGGGTCCTACAATGAGCAGTTCTTC. The encoded protein is CASRQGGSYNEQFF.

The chain uses TRBV5-1 and TRBJ2-2, with 8 positions matching TRBD2. CDR1 SGHRS and CDR2 YFSETQ come from the germline V gene. The V gene end was trimmed by 3 bases and the J gene end by 3 bases; junction bases not matched to a gene: 1. CDR3 length: 14 residues. The CDR3, as DNA: TGCGCCAGCAGCTACGGGAGGGACACCGGGGAGCTGTTTTTT. It translates to CASSYGRDTGELFF.

V usage is TRBV29-1 and J usage is TRBJ2-1, with 12 bases matching TRBD1. Per the germline V gene, CDR1 is SQVTM and CDR2 is ANQGSEA. The CDR3 is made up of 14 amino acids. With V trimmed by 5 bases and J by 2 bases, 1 base remained unmatched. The CDR3 is CSVRDRGPYNEQFF. The CDR3 nucleotides read TGCAGCGTTCGGGACAGGGGGCCCTACAATGAGCAGTTCTTC.

The rearrangement uses TRBV5-4 and TRBJ1-6; D is uncertain. The CDR3 covers 15 residues. V lost 4 bases and J 7 bases, leaving 15 bases between the germline ends. The germline V gene encodes CDR1 SGHNT and CDR2 YYREEE (reference sequence). In DNA, the CDR3 is TGTGCCAGCAGCCTTGCCCAGTCGGGAAATTCACCCCTCCACTTT. This translates into CASSLAQSGNSPLHF.

The chain uses TRBV2 and TRBJ1-2; a weak D match, TRBD1 (6 bases). V lost 11 bases and J 6 bases, leaving 16 bases between the germline ends. The germline V gene has CDR1 SNHLY and CDR2 FYNNEI. This CDR3 spans 12 amino acids. CDR3 amino acids: CACTQGHHGYTF. CDR3 DNA sequence: TGTGCCTGTACACAGGGTCACCATGGCTACACCTTC.

The V gene is TRBV15, the J gene TRBJ1-2; D possibly corresponds to TRBD1 (6 bases). CDR1 and CDR2 from the germline V gene are LNHNV and YYDKDF (reference sequence). V was pared by 3 bases and J by 0 bases, with 20 bases between. CDR3 size: 18 residues. The CDR3 sequence: CATSRDPGQTLSNYGYTF. CDR3 nucleotides: TGTGCCACCAGCAGGGATCCCGGACAGACGCTATCTAACTATGGCTACACCTTC. Using reference TRBV15 and TRBJ1-2 for the parts outside the CDR3, the full variable domain is DAMVIQNPRYQVTQFGKPVTLSCSQTLNHNVMYWYQQKSSQAPKLLFHYYDKDFNNEADTPDNFQSRRPNTSFCFLDIRSPGLGDTAMYLCATSRDPGQTLSNYGYTFGSGTRLTVV.

This clone was observed a single time. The V call is TRBV28, the J call TRBJ2-1, with 10 bases identical to TRBD2. Unmatched junction bases numbered 9, after V lost 4 bases and J lost 3 bases. The germline CDR1 and CDR2 sequences are MDHEN and SYDVKM. CDR3 length equals 17 residues. The CDR3 DNA reads TGTGCCAGCAGTTCCGGACTAGCGGCTACATTCTACAATGAGCAGTTCTTC. As protein: CASSSGLAATFYNEQFF.